The entry below gives a single TCR beta chain sequence along with its context. Antigen specificity is unknown. Germline V gene sequence: CDR1 SGHTA, CDR2 FQGNSA. The CDR3 is 14 residues long. Trimming at V came to 5 bases and at J to 4 bases, leaving 4 bases not matched to a gene. This entry comes from a study of shared clonotypes between healthy human individuals. Study in general: Each donor contributed plates that comprised three CD4 naive, three CD4 memory, two CD8 naive and one CD8 memory. Study-wide results and caveats: Specimens sampled were limited to blood, with tissue repertoires likely differing.

Generated by immunoSEQ multiplex PCR, the TCRdb table keeps only in-frame clones and is missing some. This sample has millions of clones, with over 90% found just once. Every donor was a Caucasian adult from Nashville, Tennessee. The split of CD4+ cells yielded CD45RA+ naive and CD45RA-negative memory subsets. Sequenced sample: naive CD4+ T cells from PBMCs. Subset defined: CD45RA+ positively selected. This clonotype was obtained from a man aged 18-30 years in good health. Some clones in this sample may be carry-over from other donors' samples. The chain has TRBV7-2 and TRBJ2-7, with TRBD2 matching 11 bases. In DNA, the CDR3 is TGTGCCAGCAGCAAGGGACTAGCGGTTTACGAGCAGTACTTC. Protein sequence: CASSKGLAVYEQYF.